A selection of T cell receptor beta chains follows, all from one sample in a study of T cells in Graves' hyperthyroidism and ophthalmopathy. TCRdb re-called the multiplex PCR reads with MiXCR, one entry per CDR3 protein. The sample yields more than 100,000 distinct CDR3 sequences, approximately 48% seen once. Sequencing was performed on blood. The source is a man aged 40-49 years with Graves' hyperthyroidism. The CDR3 runs from the conserved cysteine through the conserved F or W. The D gene is left open where the match is weak. Only some rows state a clone size, as once, few, many or a class for expanded clones.

>TRBV7-2|NA|NA|TRBJ1-6
TGTGCCAGCAGCTTAGAGCCAGCGGGAGGGTCACCCCTCCACTTT
CASSLEPAGGSPLHF
>TRBV24-1|many|NA|TRBJ2-3
TGTGCCACCAGTGGCCCTCTTTTGGATACGCAGTATTTT
CATSGPLLDTQYF
>TRBV20-1|many|TRBD2|TRBJ2-1
TGCAGTGCTAGATCCAGCGGGAGGTTCAAGGGTGAGCAGTTCTTC
CSARSSGRFKGEQFF
>TRBV12-5|many|TRBD1|TRBJ2-7
TGTGCTAGTGGTTTCCCTTCGACAGGGAACTACGAGCAGTACTTC
CASGFPSTGNYEQYF
>TRBV20-1|many|TRBD2|TRBJ2-5
TGCAGTGCGCCCCGACTAGCGGGGGACCAAGAGACCCAGTACTTC
CSAPRLAGDQETQYF
>TRBV18|NA|TRBD1|TRBJ2-7
TGTGCCAGCTCACCACCCGCTGGACAGGGCTACTACGAGCAGTACTTC
CASSPPAGQGYYEQYF
>TRBV15|NA|TRBD1|TRBJ1-6
TGTGCCACCAGCAGAAAGACAGGGGGAATCGATTCACCCCTCCACTTT
CATSRKTGGIDSPLHF
>TRBV7-9|NA|TRBD2|TRBJ2-2
TGTGCCAGCAGCTTCCTAGCGGGAGGGCACACTGGGAAGCTGTTTTTT
CASSFLAGGHTGKLFF
>TRBV15|many|TRBD1|TRBJ2-5
TGTGCCACCAGCAGCCACCGGGACAGCCAAGAGACCCAGTACTTC
CATSSHRDSQETQYF
>TRBV19|many|TRBD1|TRBJ1-2
TGTGCCAGTAGCATCTTGGAGACAGGGAGTTCCTGTACCTTC
CASSILETGSSCTF
>TRBV29-1|NA|TRBD1|TRBJ2-1
TGCAGCGTTGTCGGCGGCCAGGGGGCGGACAATGAGCAGTTCTTC
CSVVGGQGADNEQFF
>TRBV5-1|many|NA|TRBJ1-2
TGCGCCAGCAGCCATAAGGGGGAATATGGCTACACCTTC
CASSHKGEYGYTF
>TRBV11-1|many|TRBD2|TRBJ2-4
TGTGCCAGCAGCTTGGGACTAGAGCTGGCCAAAAACATTCAGTACTTC
CASSLGLELAKNIQYF
>TRBV5-6|many|NA|TRBJ2-7
TGTGCCAGCAGCCCTCAGGGGATAAGGGAGCAGTACTTC
CASSPQGIREQYF
>TRBV24-1|NA|NA|TRBJ1-5
TGTGCCAGCTCCCCGACGGGGGTTCAGCCCCAGCATTTT
CASSPTGVQPQHF
>TRBV25-1|NA|TRBD1|TRBJ1-6
TGTGCTAGAGTAGGGGACAGGGGGCGTAATTCACCCCTCCACTTT
CARVGDRGRNSPLHF
>TRBV27|NA|TRBD2|TRBJ2-5
TGTGCCAGCAGTACTAGCGGGGGGCCCCACGAAGAGACCCAGTACTTC
CASSTSGGPHEETQYF
>TRBV7-3|NA|NA|TRBJ2-1
TGTGCCAGCAAGCTAGCCCCCTTCTACAATGAGCAGCTCTTC
CASKLAPFYNEQLF
>TRBV7-9|NA|NA|TRBJ2-6
TGTGCCAGCGGCTTTGGCTCCCAACAGACAAACGTCCTAACTTTC
CASGFGSQQTNVLTF
>TRBV20-1|many|NA|TRBJ1-1
TGCAGTGCTAGAGGGACCGGCCAGGGGACTGAAGCTTTCTTT
CSARGTGQGTEAFF
>TRBV7-8|NA|TRBD1|TRBJ2-2
TGTGCCAGCAGCGTTCGTTTCGGACAGGGGGAGCTGCTCTTT
CASSVRFGQGELLF